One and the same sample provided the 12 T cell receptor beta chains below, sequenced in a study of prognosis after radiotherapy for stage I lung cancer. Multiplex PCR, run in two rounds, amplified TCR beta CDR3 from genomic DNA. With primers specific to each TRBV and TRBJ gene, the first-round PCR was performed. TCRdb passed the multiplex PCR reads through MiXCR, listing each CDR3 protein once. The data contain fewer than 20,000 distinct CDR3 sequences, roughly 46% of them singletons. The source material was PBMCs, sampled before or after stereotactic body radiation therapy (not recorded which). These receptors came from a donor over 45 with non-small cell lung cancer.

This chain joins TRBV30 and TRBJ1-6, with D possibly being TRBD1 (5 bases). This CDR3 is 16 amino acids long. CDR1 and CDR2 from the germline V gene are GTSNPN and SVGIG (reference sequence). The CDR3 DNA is TGTGCTTGGGGGGGAGGCACTGGGACCTATAATTCACCCCTCCACTTT. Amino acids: CAWGGGTGTYNSPLHF.

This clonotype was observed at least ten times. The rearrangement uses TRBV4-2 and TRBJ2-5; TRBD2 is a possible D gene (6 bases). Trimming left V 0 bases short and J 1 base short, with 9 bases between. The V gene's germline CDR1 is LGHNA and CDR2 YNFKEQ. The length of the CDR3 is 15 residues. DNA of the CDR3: TGTGCCAGCAGCCAAGATAGGGACTTCCAAGAGACCCAGTACTTC. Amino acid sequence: CASSQDRDFQETQYF.

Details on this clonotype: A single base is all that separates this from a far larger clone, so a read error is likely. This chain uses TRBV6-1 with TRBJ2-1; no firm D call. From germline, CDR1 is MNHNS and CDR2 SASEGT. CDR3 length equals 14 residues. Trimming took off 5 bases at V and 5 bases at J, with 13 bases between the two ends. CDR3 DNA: TGTGCCAGCAGTTACATAGTGAAACACAATGAGCAGTTCTTC. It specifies CASSYIVKHNEQFF.

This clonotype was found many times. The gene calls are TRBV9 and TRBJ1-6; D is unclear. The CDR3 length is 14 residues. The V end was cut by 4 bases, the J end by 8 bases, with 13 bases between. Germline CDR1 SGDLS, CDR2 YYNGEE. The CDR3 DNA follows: TGTGCCAGCAGCATAGACACCCAGCATTCACCCCTCCACTTT. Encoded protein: CASSIDTQHSPLHF.

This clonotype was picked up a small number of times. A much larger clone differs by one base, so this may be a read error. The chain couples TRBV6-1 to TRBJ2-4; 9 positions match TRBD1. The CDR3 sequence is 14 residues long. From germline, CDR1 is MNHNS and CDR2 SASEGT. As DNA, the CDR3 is TGTGCCAGCAATAACCGGGACAGGGACCCACCCCGGGACTTC. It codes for CASNNRDRDPPRDF.

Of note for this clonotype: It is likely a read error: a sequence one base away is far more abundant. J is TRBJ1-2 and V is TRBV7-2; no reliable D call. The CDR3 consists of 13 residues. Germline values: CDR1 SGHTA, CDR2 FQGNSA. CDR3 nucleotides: TGTGCCATCAGCTTAAACCTTGCGCGTGGCTACACCTTC. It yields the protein CAISLNLARGYTF.

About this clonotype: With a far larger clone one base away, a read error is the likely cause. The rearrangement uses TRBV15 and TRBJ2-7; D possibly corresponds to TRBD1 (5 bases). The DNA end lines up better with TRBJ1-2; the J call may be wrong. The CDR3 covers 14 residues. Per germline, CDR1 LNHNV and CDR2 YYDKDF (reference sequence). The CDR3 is CPTSRDRAGPGYTF. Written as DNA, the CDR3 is TGTCCCACCAGCAGAGATCGAGCAGGGCCCGGCTACACCTTC.

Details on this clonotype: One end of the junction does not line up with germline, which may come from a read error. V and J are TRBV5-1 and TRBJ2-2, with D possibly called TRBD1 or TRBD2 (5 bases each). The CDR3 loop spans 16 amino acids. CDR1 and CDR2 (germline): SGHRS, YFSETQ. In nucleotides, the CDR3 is TGCGCCAGCAGCCCCCTGGGACGTCCGACGAGAGGGGAGCCGTTTTTT. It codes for CASSPLGRPTRGEPFF. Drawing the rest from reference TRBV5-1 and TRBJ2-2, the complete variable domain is KAGVTQTPRYLIKTRGQQVTLSCSPISGHRSVSWYQQTPGQGLQFLFEYFSETQRNKGNFPGRFSGRQFSNSRSEMNVSTLELGDSALYLCASSPLGRPTRGEPFFGEGSRLTVL.

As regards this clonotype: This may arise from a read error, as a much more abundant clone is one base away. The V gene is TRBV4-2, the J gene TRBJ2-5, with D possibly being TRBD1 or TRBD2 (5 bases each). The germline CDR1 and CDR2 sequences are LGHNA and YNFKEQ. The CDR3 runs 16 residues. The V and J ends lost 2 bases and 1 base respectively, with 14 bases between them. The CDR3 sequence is CASSQSPIGAQETQYF. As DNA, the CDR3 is TGTGCCAGCAGCCAATCCCCTATCGGGGCCCAAGAGACCCAGTACTTC.

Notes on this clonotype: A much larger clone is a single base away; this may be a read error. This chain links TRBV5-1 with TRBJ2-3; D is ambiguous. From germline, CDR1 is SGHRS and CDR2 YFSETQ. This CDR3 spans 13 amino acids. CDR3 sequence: CAISLAPTDTQYF. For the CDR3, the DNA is TGCGCCATCAGCTTGGCCCCCACAGATACGCAGTATTTT.

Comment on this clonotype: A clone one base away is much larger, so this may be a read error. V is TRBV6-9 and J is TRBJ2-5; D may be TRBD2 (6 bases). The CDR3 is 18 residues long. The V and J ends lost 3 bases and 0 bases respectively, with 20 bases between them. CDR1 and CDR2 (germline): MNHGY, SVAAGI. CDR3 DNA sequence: TGTGCCAGCAGTTACTCCGGGGGAATAACAGGTTACCAAGAGACCCAGTACTTC. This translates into CASSYSGGITGYQETQYF.

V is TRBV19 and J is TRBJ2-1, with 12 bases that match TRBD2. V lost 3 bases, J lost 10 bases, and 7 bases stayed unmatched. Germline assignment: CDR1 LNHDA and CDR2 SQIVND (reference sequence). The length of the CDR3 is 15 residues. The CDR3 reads CASSIQTSGSGEQFF. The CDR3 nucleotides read TGTGCCAGTAGTATTCAGACTAGCGGGAGTGGAGAGCAGTTCTTC.